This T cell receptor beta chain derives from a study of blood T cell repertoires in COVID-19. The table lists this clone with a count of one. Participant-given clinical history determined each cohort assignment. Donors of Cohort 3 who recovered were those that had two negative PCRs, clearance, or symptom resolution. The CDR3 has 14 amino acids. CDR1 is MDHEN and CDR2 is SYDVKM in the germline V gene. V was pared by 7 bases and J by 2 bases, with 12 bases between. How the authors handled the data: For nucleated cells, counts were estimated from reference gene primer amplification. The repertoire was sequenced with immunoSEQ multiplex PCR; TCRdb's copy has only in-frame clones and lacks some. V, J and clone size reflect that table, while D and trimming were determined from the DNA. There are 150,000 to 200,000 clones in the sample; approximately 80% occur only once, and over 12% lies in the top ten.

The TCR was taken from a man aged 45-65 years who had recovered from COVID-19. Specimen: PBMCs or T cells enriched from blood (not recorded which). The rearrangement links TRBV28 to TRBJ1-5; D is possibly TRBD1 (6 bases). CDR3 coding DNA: TGTGCCAGCACCTTGGGGGGGCGCAATCAGCCCCAGCATTTT. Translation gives CASTLGGRNQPQHF.